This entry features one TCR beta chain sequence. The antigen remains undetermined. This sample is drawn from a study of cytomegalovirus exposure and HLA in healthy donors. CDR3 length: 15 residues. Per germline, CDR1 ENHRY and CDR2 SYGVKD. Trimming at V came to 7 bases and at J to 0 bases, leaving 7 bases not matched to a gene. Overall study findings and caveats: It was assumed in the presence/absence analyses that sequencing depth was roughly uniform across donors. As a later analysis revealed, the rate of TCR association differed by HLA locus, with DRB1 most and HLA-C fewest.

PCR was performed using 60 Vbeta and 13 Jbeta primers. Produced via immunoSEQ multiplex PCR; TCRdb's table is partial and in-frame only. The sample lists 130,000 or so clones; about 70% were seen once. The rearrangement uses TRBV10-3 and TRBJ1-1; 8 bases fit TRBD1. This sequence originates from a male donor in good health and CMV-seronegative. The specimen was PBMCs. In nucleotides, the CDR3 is TGTGCCATCACCTCCCGGACAGGGATGAACACTGAAGCTTTCTTT. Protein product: CAITSRTGMNTEAFF.